This TCR beta chain was recorded in a study of glioma-infiltrating T cells after dendritic cell vaccination. Study-level points and caveats: Higher TCR clonality did not directly relate to longer survival.

Concerning this clone: The target antigen is unknown.

The CDR3 consists of 14 residues. Between the trimmed V and J ends, which lost 4 bases and 7 bases, there was a span of 14 bases. Germline assignment: CDR1 MNHNS and CDR2 SASEGT. Sequencing used immunoSEQ multiplex PCR; TCRdb keeps in-frame clones, though not all of them. The sample shows fewer than 110,000 clones, about four fifths of them seen only once. The clonotype originates from a human donor with glioblastoma. V is TRBV6-1 and J is TRBJ1-5; D gene unclear. Sequenced material: blood, taken before dendritic cell vaccination. As DNA, the CDR3 is TGTGCCAGCAGTGGGAGGAGATTTTCGCAGCCCCAGCATTTT. Its protein is CASSGRRFSQPQHF.